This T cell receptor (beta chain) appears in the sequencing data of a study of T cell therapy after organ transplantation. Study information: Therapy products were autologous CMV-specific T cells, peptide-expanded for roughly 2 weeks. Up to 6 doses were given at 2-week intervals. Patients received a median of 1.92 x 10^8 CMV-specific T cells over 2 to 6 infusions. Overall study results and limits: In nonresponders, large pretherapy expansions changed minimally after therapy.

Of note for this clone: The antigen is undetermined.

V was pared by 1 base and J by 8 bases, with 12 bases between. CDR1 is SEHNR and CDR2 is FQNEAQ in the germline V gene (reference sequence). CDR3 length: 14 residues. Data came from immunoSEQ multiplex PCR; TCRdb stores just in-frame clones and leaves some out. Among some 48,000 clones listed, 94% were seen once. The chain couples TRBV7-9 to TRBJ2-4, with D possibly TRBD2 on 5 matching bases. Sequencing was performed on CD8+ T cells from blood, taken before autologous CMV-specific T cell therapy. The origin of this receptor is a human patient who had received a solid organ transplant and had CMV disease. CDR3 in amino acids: CASSLVSSRDIQYF. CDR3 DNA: TGTGCCAGCAGCTTAGTTTCTAGCCGGGACATTCAGTACTTC.